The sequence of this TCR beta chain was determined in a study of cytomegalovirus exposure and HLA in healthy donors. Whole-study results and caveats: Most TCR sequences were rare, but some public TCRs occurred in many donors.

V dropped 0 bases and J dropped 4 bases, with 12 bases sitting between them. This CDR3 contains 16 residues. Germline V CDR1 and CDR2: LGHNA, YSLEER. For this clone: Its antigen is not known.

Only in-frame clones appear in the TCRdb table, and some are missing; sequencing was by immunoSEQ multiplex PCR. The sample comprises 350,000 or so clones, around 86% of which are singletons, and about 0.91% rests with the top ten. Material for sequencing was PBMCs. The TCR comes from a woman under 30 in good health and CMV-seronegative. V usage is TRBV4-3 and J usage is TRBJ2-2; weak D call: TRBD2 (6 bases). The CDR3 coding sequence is TGCGCCAGCAGCCAAGATTGGGGGGTCCGCACCGGGGAGCTGTTTTTT. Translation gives CASSQDWGVRTGELFF.